One sample yielded the 4 T cell receptor beta chains listed below, sequenced in a study of Ad26.COV2.S vaccination and SARS-CoV-2 variants. Described treatment: 15 to 20 received Ad26.COV2.S at low or high dose, single or two shots; roughly five received placebo; per-sample allocation not given. Samples were taken on day 63 after the first vaccine or placebo injection. The method was immunoSEQ multiplex PCR; TCRdb's version includes in-frame clones alone and lacks a portion of them. The data show approximately 300,000 clones, about 82% seen once. The specimen comprised peripheral blood, sampled in a trial of Ad26.COV2.S vaccine versus placebo. All receptors derive from a person aged 18 to 59 who received the Ad26.COV2.S COVID-19 vaccine or a placebo.

V usage is TRBV15 and J usage is TRBJ1-3; D is perhaps TRBD1 (6 bases). The V and J ends lost 4 bases and 10 bases respectively, with 20 bases between them. CDR1 and CDR2 from the germline V gene are LNHNV and YYDKDF (reference sequence). The CDR3 is made up of 15 amino acids. Written as DNA, the CDR3 is TGTGCCACCAGCAAACCCCCAGGGGAATCCTCTACCATATATTTT. Translated: CATSKPPGESSTIYF.

This chain uses TRBV6-1 with TRBJ1-5; no firm D call. CDR1 and CDR2 (germline): MNHNS, SASEGT. Trimming took 3 bases from V and 3 from J, leaving 9 bases between them. This CDR3 is built from 14 residues. The CDR3 DNA reads TGTGCCAGCAGTGACCCCCCGAACAATCAGCCCCAGCATTTT. Its protein is CASSDPPNNQPQHF.

In DNA, the CDR3 is TGTGCCAGCAGCACATGGACAGGGGCGGATGAAAAACTGTTTTTT. Encoded protein: CASSTWTGADEKLFF. The chain combines TRBV5-5 with TRBJ1-4; TRBD1 agrees at 9 bases. Trimming removed 4 bases from V and 6 bases from J; junction bases left unmatched: 7. Germline V gene data show CDR1 as SGHKS and CDR2 as YYEKEE (reference sequence). This CDR3 comprises 15 residues.

This rearrangement joins TRBV7-8 to TRBJ2-1; tentatively, D is TRBD2 (6 bases). Trimming removed 2 bases from V and 0 bases from J, with 8 bases in between. Germline CDR1 is SGHVS and CDR2 is FQNEAQ. The CDR3 is made up of 15 amino acids. The CDR3 loop is CASSLRRGSYNEQFF. DNA of the CDR3: TGTGCCAGCAGCTTAAGGCGGGGCTCCTACAATGAGCAGTTCTTC.